The T cell receptor (beta chain) described here comes from a study of glioma-infiltrating T cells. Study-level points and caveats: Non-neoplastic patients had below-expected tissue-blood divergence, while all gliomas exceeded expectation.

This clonotype appeared a few times. The antigen remains unidentified. Amplification of TCR alpha and beta CDR3 regions from RNA used iRepertoire nested multiplex PCR. For one-step reverse transcription and amplification, about 90-400 ng of tissue mRNA or PBMC total RNA was used. TCRdb independently ran MiXCR on the multiplex PCR reads; one entry per CDR3 protein. This repertoire shows about 140,000 distinct CDR3 sequences, about two fifths found once; its top ten account for around 18%. The receptor comes from a human donor with low-grade glioma or glioblastoma, undergoing nonglioma brain surgery, or in good health (not recorded which). The sequencing sample was made of glioma tissue, nonneoplastic brain tissue, or PBMCs (not recorded which).

CDR3 sequence reads: CASSGSPTSGSNTQYF. DNA of the CDR3: TGTGCCAGCAGTGGATCACCGACAAGCGGGAGTAATACGCAGTATTTT. This sequence joins TRBV25-1 and TRBJ2-3; 8 bases map to TRBD2. J was trimmed by 7 bases and V by 4 bases; bases with no gene match: 13. The germline V gene encodes CDR1 MGHDK and CDR2 SYGVNS. CDR3 length: 16 amino acids.